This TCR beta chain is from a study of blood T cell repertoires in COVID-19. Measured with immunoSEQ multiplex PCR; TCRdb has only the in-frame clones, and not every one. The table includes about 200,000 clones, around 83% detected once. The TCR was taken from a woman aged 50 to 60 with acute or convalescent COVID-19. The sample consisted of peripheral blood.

As DNA, the CDR3 is TGTGCCAGCAGTTTATTCCTTCCCACCCGGAGGATGGGCTACACCTTC. Translation: CASSLFLPTRRMGYTF. The V call is TRBV27, the J call TRBJ1-2, with no clear D. The CDR3 consists of 16 residues. Trimming stripped 1 base from V and 8 bases from J, with 20 bases between. The germline gives CDR1 MNHEY, CDR2 SMNVEV (reference sequence).